The 14 T cell receptor beta chains given below trace back to one sample, sequenced in a study of blood T cell repertoires in COVID-19 (TCRdb year 2020). Receptor amplification or capture employed the immunoSEQ multiplex PCR assay. This is the immuneACCESS table as TCRdb keeps it, with only in-frame sequences that have V and J called. A part of the clones is gone; compared with another copy, unresolved V genes explain less than half, and the rest is unexplained. This sample lists some 120,000 clones; approximately 81% were detected once. Roughly an eighth of the sample comes from the top ten. The sample taken for sequencing was peripheral blood. Receptor source: a young woman who had recovered from COVID-19.

The chain carries TRBV6-5 and TRBJ2-7, with TRBD2 as a possible D gene (5 bases). The CDR3 covers 14 residues. Deletions cut 6 bases from V and 0 bases from J, with 12 bases between. The V gene's germline CDR1 is MNHEY and CDR2 SVGAGI. In DNA, the CDR3 is TGTGCCAGCAGAAAGTGGAGGAGCTCCTACGAGCAGTACTTC. Protein: CASRKWRSSYEQYF.

This chain uses TRBV3-1 (or the pseudogene TRBV3-2) with TRBJ1-2, with a tentative D call TRBD1 (5 bases). Germline CDR1 and CDR2: LGHDT and YNNKEL (reference sequence). Trimming shortened V by 4 bases and J by 2 bases, and 17 bases separated the two germline ends. This CDR3 has 16 residues. DNA of the CDR3: TGTGCCAGCAGCCCCTCGGGGGGTTGGGGAAACTATGGCTACACCTTC. Its protein product is CASSPSGGWGNYGYTF.

The rearrangement links TRBV30 to TRBJ2-2; 13 nucleotides match TRBD2. The CDR3 contains 16 residues. The germline V gene has CDR1 GTSNPN and CDR2 SVGIG (reference sequence). Trimming cost V 3 bases and J 4 bases; bases outside gene matches: 5. The CDR3 nucleotides read TGTGCCTGGAGCGGACTAGCGGGGGAGGGCACCGGGGAGCTGTTTTTT. This gives the protein CAWSGLAGEGTGELFF. Full variable domain (outside the CDR3, taken from reference TRBV30 and TRBJ2-2): SQTIHQWPATLVQPVGSPLSLECTVEGTSNPNLYWYRQAAGRGLQLLFYSVGIGQISSEVPQNLSASRPQDRQFILSSKKLLLSDSGFYLCAWSGLAGEGTGELFFGEGSRLTVL.

The rearrangement links TRBV5-6 to TRBJ2-5, with 10 positions matching TRBD1. V trimming: 1 base; J trimming: 5 bases; junction bases outside the gene matches: 5. In germline, CDR1 is SGHDT, CDR2 YYEEEE. CDR3 size: 15 residues. The CDR3 nucleotides are TGTGCCAGCAGCTTGCGGACAGGGGGTTTGGAGACCCAGTACTTC. Translation: CASSLRTGGLETQYF.

This chain links TRBV5-1 with TRBJ2-7, with D maybe TRBD2 (6 bases). The germline CDR1 and CDR2 sequences are SGHRS and YFSETQ. Trimming stripped 2 bases from V and 5 bases from J, with 11 bases between. CDR3 size: 13 residues. This CDR3 is CASSFSSADEQYF. In DNA form, the CDR3 reads TGCGCCAGCAGCTTTTCTAGCGCGGACGAGCAGTACTTC. Combining the CDR3 with reference TRBV5-1 and TRBJ2-7 gives the whole variable domain KAGVTQTPRYLIKTRGQQVTLSCSPISGHRSVSWYQQTPGQGLQFLFEYFSETQRNKGNFPGRFSGRQFSNSRSEMNVSTLELGDSALYLCASSFSSADEQYFGPGTRLTVT.

The chain has TRBV24-1 and TRBJ2-7; D might be TRBD2 (6 bases). From germline, CDR1 is KGHDR and CDR2 SFDVKD. The CDR3 consists of 13 residues. Trimming stripped 8 bases from V and 2 bases from J, with 12 bases between. The CDR3 protein is CATILWTTYEQYF. DNA for the CDR3: TGTGCCACCATTCTTTGGACTACCTACGAGCAGTACTTC.

CDR3 residues: CASSPTSVYEQYF. CDR3 DNA: TGTGCCAGTAGCCCGACTAGCGTCTACGAGCAGTACTTC. The chain uses TRBV19 and TRBJ2-7, with TRBD2 matching 8 bases. Trimming at V came to 6 bases and at J to 3 bases, leaving 4 bases not matched to a gene. The germline gives CDR1 LNHDA, CDR2 SQIVND (reference sequence). The CDR3 extends over 13 amino acids.

The sample holds a few counts of this clone. The chain employs TRBV25-1 and TRBJ2-6; D is perhaps TRBD2 (6 bases). The CDR3 is 18 residues long. Germline CDR1 and CDR2: MGHDK and SYGVNS. The germline V and J ends were trimmed by 5 bases and 1 base, with 18 bases remaining between them. DNA for the CDR3: TGTGCCAGCAGTCCCCTTGGCGGGGCGAGGTCTGGGGCCAACGTCCTGACTTTC. Translation gives CASSPLGGARSGANVLTF.

The CDR3 bases are TGTGCCGGGGGGACAGGGGAGGGCACTGAAGCTTTCTTT. This encodes CAGGTGEGTEAFF. This rearrangement joins TRBV2 to TRBJ1-1, with 10 bases aligning to TRBD1. Germline CDR1 and CDR2: SNHLY and FYNNEI. Trimming at V came to 11 bases and at J to 4 bases, leaving 7 bases not matched to a gene. The CDR3 runs to 13 residues.

This clone was seen a single time. This sequence joins TRBV5-4 and TRBJ1-2; D may be TRBD1 (5 bases). CDR3 length: 14 amino acids. V was clipped by 1 base and J by 11 bases, with 18 bases between them. CDR1 is SGHNT and CDR2 is YYREEE in the germline V gene (reference sequence). The CDR3 coding sequence is TGTGCCAGCAGCTTGTTCGCGTTGGGGCTGGGGTACACCTTC. It specifies CASSLFALGLGYTF.

The chain employs TRBV3-1 (or the pseudogene TRBV3-2) and TRBJ2-2; 10 bases align to TRBD1. This CDR3 comprises 15 residues. V trimming: 2 bases; J trimming: 4 bases; junction bases outside the gene matches: 1. CDR1 is LGHDT and CDR2 is YNNKEL in the germline V gene (reference sequence). CDR3 DNA: TGTGCCAGCAGCCAAAGGACAGGGGGCACCGGGGAGCTGTTTTTT. Its protein product is CASSQRTGGTGELFF.

The rearrangement links TRBV4-2 to TRBJ2-3; 10 bases line up with TRBD1. The CDR3 length is 16 residues. J was trimmed by 5 bases and V by 2 bases; bases with no gene match: 7. The germline CDR1 and CDR2 sequences are LGHNA and YNFKEQ. CDR3 sequence: CASSQPGTGVRDTQYF. CDR3 bases: TGTGCCAGCAGCCAACCCGGGACAGGGGTAAGAGATACGCAGTATTTT.

The rearrangement links TRBV30 to TRBJ1-2; the D is unclear. CDR1 and CDR2 from the germline V gene are GTSNPN and SVGIG (reference sequence). This CDR3 has 13 amino acids. Trimming left V 4 bases short and J 5 bases short, with 14 bases between. The CDR3: CAWKQNSGYGYTF. Written as DNA, the CDR3 is TGTGCCTGGAAGCAAAACAGCGGATATGGCTACACCTTC.

The chain links TRBV6-4 to TRBJ1-2, with TRBD1 matching 7 bases. Germline CDR1 MRHNA, CDR2 SNTAGT. The J segment lost 7 bases and the V segment lost 3 bases, leaving 8 bases of the junction unmatched. CDR3 length: 14 residues. As DNA, the CDR3 is TGTGCCAGCAGTGAATACAGCACAGGGGTTGGCTACACCTTC. Translation gives CASSEYSTGVGYTF.